One and the same sample provided the 28 T cell receptor beta chains below, sequenced in a study of T-cell reconstitution after alpha-beta-depleted transplantation in children. As it was prepared, the TCRbeta library received unique molecular identifiers. TCRdb reanalysed the PCR reads using MiXCR and keeps one entry per CDR3 protein. Of some 200,000 distinct CDR3 sequences listed, about 6.3% are singletons. The input for sequencing was PBMCs from the stem cell graft donor, taken from the stem cell graft. The origin of the receptors is a human donor who donated a stem cell graft to a child with Wiskott-Aldrich syndrome.

This clonotype was seen repeatedly, ten times or more. The gene calls are TRBV11-2 and TRBJ2-2; 11 nucleotides line up with TRBD2. Germline V lookup: CDR1 SGHAT, CDR2 FQNNGV. V gave up 2 bases and J gave up 3 bases; unmatched junction bases: 14. This CDR3 has 20 amino acids. The CDR3 region has the DNA TGTGCCAGCAGCTTAAATGTCACTAGCGGGGGCGAAGAGGACACCGGGGAGCTGTTTTTT. This encodes CASSLNVTSGGEEDTGELFF.

V usage is TRBV7-6 and J usage is TRBJ2-5, with a possible D match to TRBD2 (5 bases). CDR1 SGHVS and CDR2 FNYEAQ come from the germline V gene. Trimming took off 2 bases at V and 5 bases at J, with 18 bases between the two ends. The length of the CDR3 is 16 residues. As DNA, the CDR3 is TGTGCCAGCAGCTTAACCCCAGGAAAAATAGCGGAGACCCAGTACTTC. The encoded protein is CASSLTPGKIAETQYF.

In this sample, this clonotype turned up many times. V and J are TRBV20-1 and TRBJ1-6, with 9 bases lining up with TRBD1. After removal of 1 base from V and 8 bases from J, the junction contained 3 bases not matched to a gene. CDR3 size: 14 residues. CDR1 is DFQATT, CDR2 SNEGSKA, per germline (reference sequence). As DNA, the CDR3 is TGCAGTGCTAGAGTGAGGACAGGGGATTCACCCCTCCACTTT. It yields the protein CSARVRTGDSPLHF.

This clonotype was recorded many times. The V gene is TRBV12-3 or TRBV12-4, the J gene TRBJ2-3; D perhaps matches TRBD2 (6 bases). The length of the CDR3 is 15 residues. The V and J ends lost 6 bases and 0 bases respectively, with 13 bases between them. The CDR3: CASRKEGISTDTQYF. As DNA, the CDR3 is TGTGCCAGCAGAAAGGAGGGTATAAGCACAGATACGCAGTATTTT.

This clonotype occurred many times. J is TRBJ2-5 and V is TRBV25-1, with D perhaps matching TRBD1 (6 bases). This CDR3 region has 18 residues. The V gene lost 2 bases and the J gene lost 6 bases, with 25 bases spanning the gap. Germline values: CDR1 MGHDK, CDR2 SYGVNS. CDR3 DNA sequence: TGTGCCAGCAGTGAACCGCTGGGGCAGGGCGGAAGGGGGAAGACCCAGTACTTC. It yields the protein CASSEPLGQGGRGKTQYF.

Ten or more counts support this clonotype. The CDR3 DNA sequence: TGTGCCAGCAGCGGCTCGCCAGGGTTGACTGAAGCTTTCTTT. It specifies CASSGSPGLTEAFF. This chain connects TRBV7-2 to TRBJ1-1; possibly TRBD1 for D (5 bases). The CDR3 contains 14 residues. CDR1 SGHTA and CDR2 FQGNSA come from the germline V gene. The ends were cut back, 5 bases at V and 5 bases at J, with 15 bases in the middle.

This chain links TRBV18 with TRBJ2-1; 13 positions match TRBD2. Trimming cost V 3 bases and J 4 bases; bases outside gene matches: 9. Germline loops: CDR1 KGHSH, CDR2 LQKENI. The CDR3 contains 18 residues. The CDR3 reads CASSPRTSGSVFYNEQFF. The CDR3 bases are TGTGCCAGCTCACCGCGGACTAGCGGGAGCGTTTTTTACAATGAGCAGTTCTTC.

This clonotype has at least ten counts. V usage is TRBV6-5 and J usage is TRBJ1-1; 7 bases agree with TRBD1. The CDR3 is 14 amino acids. CDR1 is MNHEY, CDR2 SVGAGI, per germline. V shed 6 bases and J 4 bases; nucleotides not matched to a gene: 8. CDR3 sequence reads: CASRPQGVATEAFF. CDR3 in DNA: TGTGCCAGCAGACCGCAGGGGGTGGCCACTGAAGCTTTCTTT.

This clonotype was seen only a few times. The chain employs TRBV2 and TRBJ2-6; D is ambiguous. Germline V gene sequence: CDR1 SNHLY, CDR2 FYNNEI. This CDR3 has 14 residues. The V and J ends lost 1 base and 4 bases respectively, with 5 bases between them. The CDR3 loop reads CASSEVGGANVLTF. Here the CDR3 DNA reads TGTGCCAGCAGTGAAGTCGGCGGGGCCAACGTCCTGACTTTC.

J is TRBJ1-5 and V is TRBV15, with D unclear. V was shortened by 0 bases and J by 1 base, with 10 bases between the two germline ends. Germline CDR1 is LNHNV and CDR2 is YYDKDF (reference sequence). The CDR3 extends over 16 amino acids. CDR3 sequence reads: CATSRDLRASNQPQHF. CDR3 nucleotide sequence: TGTGCCACCAGCAGAGATTTAAGGGCAAGCAATCAGCCCCAGCATTTT.

The chain uses TRBV11-2 and TRBJ2-3; D may be TRBD1 or TRBD2 (5 bases each). CDR1 is SGHAT and CDR2 is FQNNGV in the germline V gene. The CDR3 length is 15 residues. V was shortened by 4 bases and J by 0 bases, with 11 bases between the two germline ends. The DNA for the CDR3 is TGTGCCAGCAGCTCCCGGGGCGTTAGCACAGATACGCAGTATTTT. Translation gives CASSSRGVSTDTQYF.

Ten or more counts support this clonotype. The rearrangement links TRBV11-2 to TRBJ1-2, with D perhaps matching TRBD1 (6 bases). Germline V gene sequence: CDR1 SGHAT, CDR2 FQNNGV. V lost 1 base to trimming and J lost 4 bases, with 13 bases between them. There are 15 residues in the CDR3. For the CDR3, the DNA is TGTGCCAGCAGCTTAGCGACAGGAGGATTCTATGGCTACACCTTC. Amino acid sequence: CASSLATGGFYGYTF.

Of note for this clonotype: A read error may be the cause here, since a much bigger clone is one base away. The rearrangement joins TRBV10-1 to TRBJ2-3; 8 bases agree with TRBD1. Trimming at V came to 10 bases and at J to 3 bases, leaving 9 bases not matched to a gene. The CDR3 loop spans 14 amino acids. Germline CDR1 WNHNN, CDR2 SYGVQD (reference sequence). CDR3 nucleotide sequence: TGCGCCACAGGACAGGGACAAAGGACAGATACGCAGTATTTT. This translates into CATGQGQRTDTQYF.

This clonotype was picked up many times. The V gene is TRBV10-3, the J gene TRBJ1-2; D call uncertain. The CDR3 is 12 amino acids. Germline V lookup: CDR1 ENHRY, CDR2 SYGVKD. The ends were cut back, 5 bases at V and 1 base at J, with 5 bases in the middle. CDR3 residues: CAISPSNYGYTF. In nucleotides, the CDR3 is TGTGCCATCAGTCCGAGTAACTATGGCTACACCTTC.

The CDR3 coding sequence is TGTGCCAGCAGCTCACAGGGGATTGGTATCACTGAAGCTTTCTTT. Translating gives CASSSQGIGITEAFF. The chain has TRBV7-9 and TRBJ1-1; 7 bases agree with TRBD1. The CDR3 is 15 amino acids. Germline CDR1 reads SEHNR; CDR2 reads FQNEAQ (reference sequence). The V gene end was trimmed by 4 bases and the J gene end by 4 bases; junction bases not matched to a gene: 9.

Only a few counts were recorded for this clonotype. This chain links TRBV4-1 with TRBJ2-1; TRBD2 aligns across 7 bases. V was pared by 0 bases and J by 4 bases, with 9 bases of the junction left unmatched. CDR3 length: 17 amino acids. CDR1 MGHRA and CDR2 YSYEKL come from the germline V gene. The CDR3: CASSQDPGTITYNEQFF. CDR3 DNA sequence: TGCGCCAGCAGCCAAGACCCCGGGACTATAACATACAATGAGCAGTTCTTC.

This clonotype appeared many times. The chain uses TRBV3-1 and TRBJ2-7; 10 bases are shared with TRBD2. CDR3 length: 13 residues. Unmatched junction bases numbered 6, after V lost 4 bases and J lost 9 bases. The germline CDR1 and CDR2 sequences are LGHDT and YNNKEL (reference sequence). This chain's CDR3 is CASSLAGGFVQYF. The CDR3 DNA reads TGTGCCAGCAGCCTAGCGGGAGGTTTCGTGCAGTACTTC.

This clonotype was counted at least ten times. The chain joins TRBV5-1 to TRBJ1-2; D ambiguous. The CDR3 runs to 15 residues. Trimming pared 0 bases from V and 2 bases from J, leaving 11 bases between. Germline CDR1 reads SGHRS; CDR2 reads YFSETQ. The CDR3 sequence is CASSLGSIFNYGYTF. DNA of the CDR3: TGCGCCAGCAGCTTGGGCAGCATTTTCAACTATGGCTACACCTTC.

Many counts were recorded for this clonotype. V gene TRBV28 combines with J gene TRBJ1-6; 7 positions agree with TRBD1. The CDR3 runs 15 residues. The ends lost 6 bases at V and 10 bases at J; junction bases unmatched: 12. Germline CDR1 MDHEN, CDR2 SYDVKM. Written as DNA, the CDR3 is TGTGCCAGCAGGCCCGGCAGGGGGGAATGGTCACCCCTCCACTTT. Protein product: CASRPGRGEWSPLHF.

This clonotype was observed at least ten times. This rearrangement joins TRBV29-1 to TRBJ2-5, with a possible D match to TRBD2 (6 bases). Trimming pared 1 base from V and 3 bases from J, leaving 18 bases between. The germline V gene encodes CDR1 SQVTM and CDR2 ANQGSEA. The CDR3 loop spans 16 amino acids. The CDR3 DNA reads as TGCAGCGTTGAAGGCGGGGACTTCCTGGGTGAAGAGACCCAGTACTTC. Translating it yields CSVEGGDFLGEETQYF. Looking up the rest from reference TRBV29-1 and TRBJ2-5 gives the full variable domain: SAVISQKPSRDICQRGTSLTIQCQVDSQVTMMFWYRQQPGQSLTLIATANQGSEATYESGFVIDKFPISRPNLTFSTLTVSNMSPEDSSIYLCSVEGGDFLGEETQYFGPGTRLLVL.

This rearrangement joins TRBV7-2 to TRBJ2-5; 12 bases line up with TRBD1. The ends lost 4 bases at V and 7 bases at J; junction bases unmatched: 7. The CDR3 is 15 residues long. Germline loops: CDR1 SGHTA, CDR2 FQGNSA. The CDR3 DNA sequence: TGTGCCAGCAGCTCCCAGGGACAGGGGGCGAGGACCCAGTACTTC. Translation: CASSSQGQGARTQYF.

This clonotype was found many times. V usage is TRBV5-1 and J usage is TRBJ2-1, with 9 bases identical to TRBD1. The ends lost 8 bases at V and 3 bases at J; junction bases unmatched: 6. The CDR3 totals 14 residues. Germline assignment: CDR1 SGHRS and CDR2 YFSETQ. The CDR3 here is CASSRDRDYNEQFF. The CDR3 nucleotides are TGCGCCAGTAGCCGGGACAGGGACTACAATGAGCAGTTCTTC.

This clonotype was counted ten times or more. The genes are TRBV6-2 or TRBV6-3 and TRBJ1-5; D remains unclear. The CDR3 length is 14 residues. Trimming took 5 bases from V and 5 from J, leaving 13 bases between them. The germline gives CDR1 MNHEY, CDR2 SVGEGT. CDR3 in amino acids: CASSIRVRDQPQHF. Here the CDR3 DNA reads TGTGCCAGCAGTATTAGGGTCCGGGATCAGCCCCAGCATTTT.

Here the CDR3 reads CASSPSGVYSNQPQHF. CDR3 coding DNA: TGTGCCAGCTCACCCTCCGGAGTTTATAGCAATCAGCCCCAGCATTTT. The chain is built from TRBV18 and TRBJ1-5; D uncertain. The V gene lost 3 bases and the J gene lost 0 bases, with 12 bases spanning the gap. In germline, CDR1 is KGHSH, CDR2 LQKENI. The CDR3 extends over 16 amino acids.

This clonotype was seen many times. This chain uses TRBV7-2 with TRBJ2-1, with 8 bases fitting TRBD2. The germline V gene encodes CDR1 SGHTA and CDR2 FQGNSA. With V trimmed by 4 bases and J by 2 bases, 4 bases remained unmatched. The CDR3 spans 15 residues. CDR3 coding DNA: TGTGCCAGCAGCTCCGGGGGGGATACCTACAATGAGCAGTTCTTC. This encodes CASSSGGDTYNEQFF.

This clonotype was found many times. The CDR3 protein is CASSYAGQVHSPLHF. CDR3 DNA: TGTGCCAGCAGTTACGCCGGACAGGTCCATTCACCCCTCCACTTT. The chain employs TRBV6-5 and TRBJ1-6; 7 bases agree with TRBD1. This CDR3 has 15 amino acids. Germline V lookup: CDR1 MNHEY, CDR2 SVGAGI. V dropped 2 bases and J dropped 8; count of bases not matched to a gene: 6.

This clonotype was observed many times. The genes are TRBV6-2 or TRBV6-3 and TRBJ2-5, with 9 bases fitting TRBD2. Germline CDR1 reads MNHEY; CDR2 reads SVGEGT. The CDR3 spans 15 residues. Trimming at V came to 4 bases and at J to 4 bases, leaving 7 bases not matched to a gene. This CDR3 reads CASSSPAGGVETQYF. The CDR3 bases are TGTGCCAGCAGTTCCCCAGCGGGAGGAGTAGAGACCCAGTACTTC.

The chain carries TRBV5-3 and TRBJ1-4; maybe TRBD1 (5 bases). TRBV5-3 carries the ORF label, with uncertain function. CDR3 length: 14 amino acids. The V and J ends lost 9 bases and 7 bases respectively, with 19 bases between them. In nucleotides, the CDR3 is TGTGCCATGAGCTCGGGGCTCCATTGTGAAAAACTGTTTTTT. Protein product: CAMSSGLHCEKLFF.